This is a list of T cell receptor beta chains from one sample in a study of cytomegalovirus exposure and HLA in healthy donors. Data came from immunoSEQ multiplex PCR; TCRdb stores just in-frame clones and leaves some out. Of some 130,000 clones in the sample, roughly 80% were seen once. The sequencing input was PBMCs. These receptor sequences come from a man in his forties in good health and CMV-seronegative. Each CDR3 is given with its conserved first and last residue. A D gene is named only where the DNA matches it firmly. Part of the rows lack a size; the others show once, few, many or a class for expanded clones.

J	size	length	D	V	CDR3	DNA
TRBJ1-1	.	14	TRBD1	TRBV9	CASSFMGQGGEAFF	TGTGCCAGCAGCTTTATGGGACAGGGGGGTGAAGCTTTCTTT
TRBJ1-6	.	15	TRBD1	TRBV6-5	CASSYGDRDNSPLHF	TGTGCCAGCAGTTACGGGGACAGGGATAATTCACCCCTCCACTTT
TRBJ2-7	.	14	TRBD2	TRBV27	CASSSDGGSYEQYF	TGTGCCAGCAGTTCCGACGGGGGGTCCTACGAGCAGTACTTC
TRBJ2-7	few	17	TRBD1	TRBV11-3	CASSARDRGLGASEQYF	TGTGCCAGCAGCGCCCGGGACAGGGGGCTGGGGGCGAGCGAGCAGTACTTC
TRBJ2-2	few	16	.	TRBV27	CASSQKGGLVTGELFF	TGTGCCAGCAGTCAGAAGGGGGGGCTGGTCACCGGGGAGCTGTTTTTT
TRBJ1-5	.	13	TRBD1	TRBV11-2	CASSLDRGRPQHF	TGTGCCAGCAGCTTAGACAGGGGGCGGCCCCAGCATTTT
TRBJ2-3	once	13	TRBD1	TRBV30	CAWADRGLDTQYF	TGTGCCTGGGCGGACAGGGGGCTAGATACGCAGTATTTT
TRBJ1-4	.	14	.	TRBV6-1	CASSQGGKNEKLFF	TGTGCCAGCAGCCAAGGAGGGAAGAATGAAAAACTGTTTTTT
TRBJ2-1	.	15	TRBD2	TRBV19	CASSVSGGPYNEQFF	TGTGCCAGTAGTGTGAGCGGGGGGCCCTACAATGAGCAGTTCTTC
TRBJ2-2	.	14	.	TRBV6-4	CASRQATNTGELFF	TGTGCCAGCAGACAGGCGACGAACACCGGGGAGCTGTTTTTT
TRBJ2-3	once	18	TRBD2	TRBV18	CASSPRTSGSWGTDTQYF	TGTGCCAGCTCACCACGGACTAGCGGGAGTTGGGGCACAGATACGCAGTATTTT
TRBJ2-3	.	15	.	TRBV18	CASSLATSGTDTQYF	TGTGCCAGCTCACTAGCGACTAGTGGCACAGATACGCAGTATTTT
TRBJ2-1	.	14	TRBD2	TRBV19	CASSGGGGVNEQFF	TGTGCCAGTAGTGGGGGGGGTGGGGTAAATGAGCAGTTCTTC
TRBJ2-7	.	15	.	TRBV6-5	CASSLNGSPVYEQYF	TGTGCCAGCAGTTTGAACGGGAGCCCAGTCTACGAGCAGTACTTC
TRBJ2-1	.	13	.	TRBV28	CASSPMEAYEQFF	TGTGCCAGCAGTCCCATGGAGGCATATGAGCAGTTCTTC
TRBJ2-7	.	13	.	TRBV29-1	CSAISQGYLGQYF	TGCAGCGCAATATCACAGGGTTATTTAGGGCAGTACTTC
TRBJ1-1	once	15	.	TRBV27	CASSLDAGPNTEAFF	TGTGCCAGCAGTTTAGATGCGGGACCCAACACTGAAGCTTTCTTT
TRBJ2-2	.	18	TRBD2	TRBV7-3	CASSLIGLAGTNTGELFF	TGTGCCAGCAGCTTAATAGGACTAGCGGGAACGAACACCGGGGAGCTGTTTTTT
TRBJ2-7	.	14	TRBD1	TRBV28	CASSPRDRGDEQYF	TGTGCCAGCAGTCCCAGGGACAGGGGAGACGAGCAGTACTTC
TRBJ1-5	.	16	TRBD1	TRBV6-1	CASSVDRDFSNQPQHF	TGTGCCAGCAGTGTGGACAGGGACTTTAGCAATCAGCCCCAGCATTTT
TRBJ2-2	.	14	.	TRBV10-3	CAISGQENTGELFF	TGTGCCATCAGTGGACAGGAGAACACCGGGGAGCTGTTTTTT
TRBJ1-5	.	14	TRBD1	TRBV6-6	CAISSQGAGQPQHF	TGTGCCATCTCGTCACAGGGGGCAGGGCAGCCCCAGCATTTT
TRBJ2-7	.	15	TRBD2	TRBV4-3	CASSQGTSGVDEQYF	TGCGCCAGCAGCCAGGGGACTAGCGGGGTAGATGAGCAGTACTTC
TRBJ1-2	once	14	TRBD1	TRBV2	CASSETGEDYGYTF	TGTGCCAGCAGTGAGACAGGGGAAGACTATGGCTACACCTTC
TRBJ2-5	.	19	TRBD2	TRBV5-1	CASSLSPGTGTSRQETQYF	TGCGCCAGCAGCCTTTCTCCAGGGACCGGGACTAGCAGACAAGAGACCCAGTACTTC
TRBJ2-6	few	19	TRBD2	TRBV7-8	CASSFGLAGLTSGANVLTF	TGTGCCAGCAGCTTCGGACTAGCGGGACTAACTTCTGGGGCCAACGTCCTGACTTTC
TRBJ2-5	.	14	TRBD1	TRBV30	CAWSLGTGGDTQYF	TGTGCCTGGAGTTTAGGGACAGGGGGGGATACCCAGTACTTC
TRBJ2-7	.	13	.	TRBV2	CARGRESSYEQYF	TGTGCCAGGGGCCGGGAAAGCTCCTACGAGCAGTACTTC
TRBJ2-7	.	15	TRBD1	TRBV5-1	CASSLEGTGPYEQYF	TGCGCCAGCAGCTTGGAGGGGACAGGCCCCTACGAGCAGTACTTC
TRBJ1-1	.	10	.	TRBV6-1	CASLYTEAFF	TGTGCCAGCCTTTACACTGAAGCTTTCTTT
TRBJ2-1	.	16	.	TRBV6-5	CASSYGWDTRGNEQFF	TGTGCCAGCAGTTACGGTTGGGACACAAGGGGGAATGAGCAGTTCTTC
TRBJ2-5	few	18	TRBD2	TRBV6-1	CASSEAAGGRVWAETQYF	TGTGCCAGCAGTGAAGCGGCGGGGGGCAGGGTGTGGGCAGAGACCCAGTACTTC
TRBJ2-5	.	18	TRBD2	TRBV9	CASSPKATLAGGEETQYF	TGTGCCAGCAGCCCTAAGGCGACACTAGCGGGGGGGGAAGAGACCCAGTACTTC
TRBJ1-2	.	11	.	TRBV29-1	CSVVSENGYTF	TGCAGCGTCGTCTCGGAGAATGGCTACACCTTC
TRBJ1-1	.	15	TRBD1	TRBV19	CASSMFLGTATEAFF	TGTGCCAGTAGTATGTTTTTAGGGACAGCCACTGAAGCTTTCTTT
TRBJ1-1	.	15	.	TRBV11-2	CASSYEPSGNTEAFF	TGTGCCAGCAGCTATGAGCCGTCTGGGAACACTGAAGCTTTCTTT
TRBJ2-5	.	15	.	TRBV9	CASSPSGTGGETQYF	TGTGCCAGCAGCCCAAGCGGGACAGGTGGAGAGACCCAGTACTTC
TRBJ2-7	.	15	.	TRBV7-9	CASSPRGPLSYEQYF	TGTGCCAGCAGCCCCAGGGGACCCCTCTCCTACGAGCAGTACTTC
TRBJ2-1	.	13	.	TRBV6-5	CASSYMGAGEQFF	TGTGCCAGCAGTTACATGGGGGCAGGTGAGCAGTTCTTC
TRBJ2-2	.	15	TRBD2	TRBV5-1	CASTQGGSNTGELFF	TGCGCCAGCACGCAGGGAGGGTCGAACACCGGGGAGCTGTTTTTT
TRBJ2-7	.	14	.	TRBV10-3	CAISDGGASYEQYF	TGTGCCATCAGTGATGGCGGGGCCTCCTACGAGCAGTACTTC
TRBJ2-1	.	18	TRBD2	TRBV5-4	CASSWVVGGLAGHNEQFF	TGTGCCAGCAGCTGGGTGGTTGGGGGACTAGCGGGCCACAATGAGCAGTTCTTC
TRBJ2-7	.	14	.	TRBV30	CATTGRRPSYEQYF	TGTGCCACCACAGGGCGGAGGCCCTCCTACGAGCAGTACTTC
TRBJ1-2	once	12	.	TRBV5-1	CASSLDRLGYTF	TGCGCCAGCAGCTTGGACAGGCTAGGCTACACCTTC
TRBJ2-3	.	13	TRBD2	TRBV6-4	CASSLAGGGTQYF	TGTGCCAGCAGCCTAGCGGGGGGGGGAACGCAGTATTTT
TRBJ1-1	.	14	TRBD1	TRBV15	CATSRDQGGTEAFF	TGTGCCACCAGCAGAGATCAGGGGGGCACTGAAGCTTTCTTT
TRBJ1-5	few	15	.	TRBV4-1	CASSLVGLSTQPQHF	TGCGCCAGCAGCCTAGTGGGACTCAGCACCCAGCCCCAGCATTTT
TRBJ2-2	.	14	.	TRBV19	CASRPDTNTGELFF	TGTGCCAGTAGGCCGGACACGAACACCGGGGAGCTGTTTTTT
TRBJ1-1	.	12	.	TRBV5-4	CASSLGVTEAFF	TGTGCCAGCAGCTTAGGGGTCACTGAAGCTTTCTTT
TRBJ2-3	.	14	.	TRBV7-9	CASSLAGPRDTQYF	TGTGCCAGCAGCTTAGCTGGCCCCCGTGATACGCAGTATTTT
TRBJ1-3	.	16	.	TRBV5-6	CASTPAGQGTGNTIYF	TGTGCCAGCACCCCGGCCGGGCAGGGGACAGGAAACACCATATATTTT